Listed here is a single T cell receptor (beta chain). What it recognizes is unknown. Using immunoSEQ multiplex PCR, the repertoire was profiled, and TCRdb retains in-frame clones only, with some absent. This table holds about 180,000 clones, roughly 94% found once. Trimming removed 5 bases from V and 5 bases from J, with 3 bases in between. CDR3 length: 11 amino acids. CDR1 is SGHAT, CDR2 FQNNGV, per germline. The data belong to a study of T cell responses to AZD1222 COVID-19 vaccine. Study results and limitations: The number of AZD1222 recipients seropositive at baseline was only five to seven.

This sample comprised peripheral blood, obtained 28 days after the second AZD1222 dose. This sequence joins TRBV11-2 and TRBJ1-4; D is undetermined. The clonotype comes from an adult who received the AZD1222 COVID-19 vaccine. The CDR3 loop reads CASSQNEKLFF. The CDR3 DNA reads TGTGCCAGCAGCCAGAATGAAAAACTGTTTTTT. The whole variable domain, remainder taken from reference TRBV11-2 and TRBJ1-4, is EAGVAQSPRYKIIEKRQSVAFWCNPISGHATLYWYQQILGQGPKLLIQFQNNGVVDDSQLPKDRFSAERLKGVDSTLKIQPAKLEDSAVYLCASSQNEKLFFGSGTQLSVL.